This T cell receptor beta chain was sequenced during a study of cytomegalovirus exposure and HLA in healthy donors. About the study: From donors who were HLA-typed, an early data release held 75 million to 85 million unique TCRs.

The J segment lost 11 bases and the V segment lost 10 bases, leaving 12 bases of the junction unmatched. The CDR3 length is 12 residues. Per germline, CDR1 MDHEN and CDR2 SYDVKM. Regarding the study as a whole: Earlier results showed most TCR beta V segments being productive about 90% or about 30% of the time. Associated with HLA alleles at 0.05 false discovery rate in a later analysis were approximately 17,000 TCR beta sequences. Rare TCR sequences dominated, though some public TCRs recurred in many donors.

PCR involved 60 Vbeta and 13 Jbeta primers. TCRdb's copy holds only in-frame clones and misses some; the assay was immunoSEQ multiplex PCR. There are under 250,000 clones in the sample; approximately 79% occur only once, and 1.7% lies in the top ten. A single count supports this clone. What it binds is unknown. This sequence originates from a middle-aged man in good health and CMV-seronegative. The sequenced material came from PBMCs. This rearrangement joins TRBV28 to TRBJ1-1; 8 bases are shared with TRBD1. The CDR3 sequence is CATRQGILRAFF. CDR3 sequence (DNA): TGTGCCACCAGACAGGGGATTTTGCGGGCTTTCTTT.